These T cell receptor beta chains were read from a single sample in a study of siplizumab effects on memory and regulatory T cells. The table came from immunoSEQ multiplex PCR; TCRdb's copy has only in-frame clones and leaves some out. Altogether about 120,000 clones are present, over 85% being singletons, with the ten largest covering around 0.15%. Sequencing input: non-Treg CD4+ T cells sorted from blood. These receptors all come from a human donor in good health. Each CDR3 is given with its conserved first and last residue.

>TRBV15|TRBJ2-3
CATSRAGGFVRRTTDTQYF
>TRBV5-8|TRBJ2-5
CASSPQTQETQYF
>TRBV27|TRBJ1-1
CASTLGGTEAFF
>TRBV2|TRBJ1-5
CASSSDGSNQPQHF
>TRBV27|TRBJ2-7
CASSLSGVGEQYF
>TRBV9|TRBJ2-3
CASRRDRGAHDTQYF
>TRBV5-1|TRBJ2-5
CASSLGTVLETQYF
>TRBV4-2|TRBJ2-5
CASSQGVSGGVQETQYF
>TRBV5-1|TRBJ2-3
CASSFQETDTQYF
>TRBV7-2|TRBJ2-1
CASSPTSESYNEQFF
>TRBV18|TRBJ2-1
CASSPLLAGGRSEQFF
>TRBV19|TRBJ1-3
CASSIGVQVSGNTIYF
>TRBV10-1|TRBJ2-6
CASKGAGANVLTF
>TRBV6-5|TRBJ1-1
CASSYLSGEGKAFF
>TRBV5-6|TRBJ2-7
CASSLAGISYEQYF
>TRBV6-1|TRBJ1-2
CATRRPGQLYGYTF
>TRBV5-3|TRBJ1-2
CARSITGTANGYTF